Listed below are T cell receptor beta chains from one sample, sequenced in a study of T cell responses to AZD1222 COVID-19 vaccine. Assay: immunoSEQ multiplex PCR; the TCRdb copy retains only in-frame clones and omits some. The sample contains roughly 150,000 clones, more than 70% of which appear only once. The sample in question was peripheral blood, obtained on day 0 of AZD1222 vaccination. Source of these receptors: an adult in good health. Each CDR3 is given with its conserved first and last residue. D genes are given only for firm matches. The size of a clone is reported for some rows only, either as once, few or many, or as a class for expanded clones.

V	size	D	J	CDR3	DNA
TRBV19	.	TRBD2	TRBJ2-5	CASSIDLSNGRRYF	TGTGCCAGTAGTATAGATCTCTCTAACGGGAGGAGGTACTTC
TRBV4-1	few	TRBD2	TRBJ2-2	CASRGQGLATGELFF	TGCGCCAGCAGGGGTCAGGGACTAGCGACCGGGGAGCTGTTTTTT
TRBV5-4	.	.	TRBJ2-2	CASSLISPTGELFF	TGTGCCAGCAGCTTGATCTCACCCACCGGGGAGCTGTTTTTT
TRBV20-1	.	.	TRBJ2-4	CSATQGNIQYF	TGCAGTGCGACTCAGGGAAACATTCAGTACTTC
TRBV18	once	.	TRBJ2-1	CASSLTTGDEQFF	TGTGCCAGCTCACTTACTACGGGTGATGAGCAGTTCTTC
TRBV9	.	TRBD1	TRBJ2-5	CASSVGDRRQETQYF	TGTGCCAGCAGCGTAGGGGACAGGCGTCAAGAGACCCAGTACTTC
TRBV7-5	.	.	TRBJ1-2	CARSLRNSRVANYGYTF	TGTGCCAGAAGCCTCCGGAATTCGAGGGTAGCTAACTATGGCTACACCTTC
TRBV15	once	.	TRBJ1-5	CATSRDRTPNQPQHF	TGTGCCACCAGCAGAGATCGGACCCCCAACCAGCCCCAGCATTTT
TRBV5-1	once	TRBD2	TRBJ2-2	CASSLLAGERGELFF	TGCGCCAGCAGCTTGCTAGCGGGCGAGCGCGGGGAGCTGTTTTTT
TRBV21-1	.	.	TRBJ2-2	CASSTIKNTGELFF	TGTGCCAGCAGCACGATCAAGAACACCGGGGAGCTGTTTTTT
TRBV4-2	.	.	TRBJ2-7	CASSFSDGGRGEQYF	TGTGCCAGCAGCTTCTCCGACGGGGGACGGGGGGAGCAGTACTTC
TRBV28	.	.	TRBJ1-4	CASSYPTGPANEKLFF	TGTGCCAGCAGTTATCCAACAGGGCCGGCTAATGAAAAACTGTTTTTT
TRBV5-1	.	.	TRBJ2-7	CASSSGLAYEQYF	TGCGCCAGCAGCTCGGGACTGGCTTACGAGCAGTACTTC
TRBV5-1	.	TRBD1	TRBJ1-2	CASSGEGTVYGYTF	TGCGCCAGCAGCGGCGAGGGGACAGTCTATGGCTACACCTTC
TRBV24-1	.	.	TRBJ2-1	CATSGTSGDTYNEQFF	TGTGCCACCAGTGGGACCAGCGGGGACACCTACAATGAGCAGTTCTTC
TRBV10-1	.	.	TRBJ1-5	CATGRQVISPSWSQPQHF	TGCGCCACCGGACGACAGGTTATCTCCCCGAGTTGGTCTCAGCCCCAGCATTTT
TRBV6-4	.	.	TRBJ2-3	CASSHLGGTDTQYF	TGTGCCAGCAGCCACCTGGGGGGCACAGATACGCAGTATTTT
TRBV7-8	once	.	TRBJ1-2	CASSGGRRGRVHGYTF	TGTGCCAGCAGCGGGGGGCGCAGGGGAAGGGTACATGGCTACACCTTC
TRBV12-2	.	.	TRBJ1-4	CAGGNEYAGEKLFF	TGTGCAGGCGGGAATGAGTACGCAGGGGAAAAACTGTTTTTT
TRBV9	.	TRBD1	TRBJ1-5	CASSVDPGQGNQPQHF	TGTGCCAGCAGCGTAGACCCGGGACAGGGGAATCAGCCCCAGCATTTT
TRBV5-1	.	.	TRBJ1-1	CASSLGGLPEAFF	TGCGCCAGCAGCTTGGGTGGACTGCCTGAAGCTTTCTTT
TRBV2	.	.	TRBJ2-1	CASSEASGSDEQFF	TGTGCCAGCAGTGAAGCGTCAGGGTCTGATGAGCAGTTCTTC
TRBV19	.	.	TRBJ2-4	CASSMGAGSNIQYF	TGTGCCAGTAGTATGGGTGCAGGGTCAAACATTCAGTACTTC
TRBV5-1	.	.	TRBJ1-1	CASSLGLTEAFF	TGCGCCAGCAGCCTAGGACTGACTGAAGCTTTCTTT
TRBV2	.	TRBD1	TRBJ1-5	CASSRDRGSGQPQHF	TGTGCCAGCAGTCGCGACAGGGGATCGGGGCAGCCCCAGCATTTT
TRBV14	.	TRBD2	TRBJ2-7	CASSRGLADFYEQYF	TGTGCCAGCAGCCGAGGACTAGCGGATTTCTACGAGCAGTACTTC
TRBV5-4	few	TRBD1	TRBJ1-6	CASSPRTGDNSPLHF	TGTGCCAGCAGCCCGCGGACAGGGGATAATTCACCCCTCCACTTT
TRBV19	.	.	TRBJ2-7	CASSIGQVHYEQYF	TGTGCCAGTAGTATAGGACAGGTGCACTACGAGCAGTACTTC
TRBV28	.	.	TRBJ1-3	CASSGNTIYF	TGTGCCAGCAGTGGAAACACCATATATTTT
TRBV15	.	TRBD1	TRBJ1-4	CATSRDGTGYGEKLFF	TGTGCCACCAGCAGAGACGGGACAGGGTACGGGGAAAAACTGTTTTTT
TRBV20-1	.	.	TRBJ2-3	CSASLGLGTDTQYF	TGCAGTGCTAGTCTGGGGCTGGGCACAGATACGCAGTATTTT
TRBV6-2/TRBV6-3	few	.	TRBJ2-7	CASSYLGGPYEQYF	TGTGCCAGCAGTTATTTGGGGGGACCCTACGAGCAGTACTTC
TRBV6-1	once	TRBD2	TRBJ2-1	CASSDAAGLAGLRYNEQFF	TGTGCCAGCAGTGACGCCGCGGGACTAGCGGGTCTACGCTACAATGAGCAGTTCTTC
TRBV27	.	.	TRBJ1-5	CASSFSGGYSQPQHF	TGTGCCAGCAGTTTTTCGGGGGGCTACAGTCAGCCCCAGCATTTT
TRBV9	.	TRBD1	TRBJ1-3	CASSVGGRTGVDGNTIYF	TGTGCCAGCAGCGTAGGGGGAAGGACAGGGGTGGATGGAAACACCATATATTTT
TRBV2	.	.	TRBJ1-1	CASSASYQNTEAFF	TGTGCCAGCAGCGCCTCCTACCAGAACACTGAAGCTTTCTTT
TRBV11-3	.	.	TRBJ2-3	CASSFTSSDTDTQYF	TGTGCCAGCAGCTTCACCTCCAGCGACACAGATACGCAGTATTTT
TRBV11-3	.	.	TRBJ2-5	CASSLDLWAPAYF	TGTGCCAGCAGCTTAGATCTCTGGGCCCCTGCGTACTTC
TRBV7-2	few	.	TRBJ1-2	CASSLESIYVQPTF	TGTGCCAGCAGCTTAGAGAGTATCTATGTTCAACCCACCTTC
TRBV4-2	.	.	TRBJ1-2	CASSQEFGGHYGYTF	TGTGCCAGCAGCCAAGAATTTGGAGGGCACTATGGCTACACCTTC
TRBV11-3	.	.	TRBJ1-1	CASSLAANTEAFF	TGTGCCAGCAGCTTAGCAGCGAACACTGAAGCTTTCTTT
TRBV19	.	.	TRBJ1-6	CASRTLGVPLHF	TGTGCCAGTAGGACGCTGGGGGTACCCCTCCACTTT
TRBV14	.	.	TRBJ2-3	CASSLGVSGTDTQYF	TGTGCCAGCAGCCTCGGCGTTAGCGGCACAGATACGCAGTATTTT
TRBV3-1/TRBV3-2	once	.	TRBJ2-6	CASSHRPGANVLTF	TGTGCCAGCAGCCACAGACCTGGGGCCAACGTCCTGACTTTC
TRBV7-3	.	.	TRBJ2-1	CASSLDGGYNEQFF	TGTGCCAGCAGCTTAGATGGGGGCTACAATGAGCAGTTCTTC
TRBV6-5	.	.	TRBJ1-2	CASSSTGDLNYGYTF	TGTGCCAGCAGTTCTACAGGAGACCTGAACTATGGCTACACCTTC
TRBV21-1	.	.	TRBJ1-6	CASSIARGPHRGSPLHF	TGTGCCAGCAGCATCGCGAGAGGCCCTCACAGAGGTTCACCCCTCCACTTT
TRBV29-1	.	TRBD1	TRBJ1-3	CSVRTGRDSGNTIYF	TGCAGCGTTCGGACAGGGAGGGACTCTGGAAACACCATATATTTT
TRBV4-1	.	.	TRBJ2-1	CASSLLSSYNEQFF	TGCGCCAGCAGCCTATTAAGCTCCTACAATGAGCAGTTCTTC
TRBV2	.	TRBD1	TRBJ2-2	CASNRDRNTGELFF	TGTGCCAGCAACCGGGACAGGAACACCGGGGAGCTGTTTTTT
TRBV25-1	few	.	TRBJ2-3	CASSVTGTDTQYF	TGTGCCAGCAGTGTGACAGGCACAGATACGCAGTATTTT
TRBV25-1	.	TRBD1	TRBJ1-1	CASRSTGRITEAFF	TGTGCCAGCAGGTCGACAGGGCGGATCACTGAAGCTTTCTTT
TRBV11-2	.	TRBD1	TRBJ2-3	CASSRRDSRTDTQYF	TGTGCCAGCAGCCGCCGGGACAGCCGCACAGATACGCAGTATTTT
TRBV9	.	.	TRBJ2-3	CASSRAGADTQYF	TGTGCCAGCAGCCGAGCGGGTGCAGATACGCAGTATTTT
TRBV7-2	.	.	TRBJ2-3	CASSFGTDTQYF	TGTGCCAGCAGCTTCGGAACAGATACGCAGTATTTT
TRBV18	.	.	TRBJ1-2	CASSPSYGYTF	TGTGCCAGCTCACCCTCATATGGCTACACCTTC
TRBV11-2	.	TRBD1	TRBJ2-7	CASSRTAGGQGLVYEQYF	TGTGCCAGCAGCCGGACGGCAGGGGGACAAGGGCTGGTCTACGAGCAGTACTTC
TRBV20-1	.	.	TRBJ1-2	CSAATGGGYTF	TGCAGTGCGGCTACCGGGGGTGGCTACACCTTC